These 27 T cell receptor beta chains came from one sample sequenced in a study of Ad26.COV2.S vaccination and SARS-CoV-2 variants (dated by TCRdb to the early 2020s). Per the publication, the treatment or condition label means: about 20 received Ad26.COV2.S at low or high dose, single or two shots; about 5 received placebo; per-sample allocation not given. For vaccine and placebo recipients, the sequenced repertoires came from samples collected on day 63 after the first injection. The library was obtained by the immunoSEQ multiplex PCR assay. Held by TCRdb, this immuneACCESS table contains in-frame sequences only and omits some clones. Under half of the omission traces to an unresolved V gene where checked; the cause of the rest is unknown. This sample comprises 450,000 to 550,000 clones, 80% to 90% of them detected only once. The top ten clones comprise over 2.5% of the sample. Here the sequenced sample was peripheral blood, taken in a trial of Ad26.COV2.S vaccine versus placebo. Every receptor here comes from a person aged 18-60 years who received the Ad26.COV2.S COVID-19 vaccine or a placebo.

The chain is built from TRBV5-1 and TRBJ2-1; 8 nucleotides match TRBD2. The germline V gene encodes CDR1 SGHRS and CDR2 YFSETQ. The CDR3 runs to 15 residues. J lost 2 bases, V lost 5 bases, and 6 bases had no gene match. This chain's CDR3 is CASRKTSGAYNEQFF. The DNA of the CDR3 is TGCGCCAGCAGAAAAACTAGCGGAGCCTACAATGAGCAGTTCTTC.

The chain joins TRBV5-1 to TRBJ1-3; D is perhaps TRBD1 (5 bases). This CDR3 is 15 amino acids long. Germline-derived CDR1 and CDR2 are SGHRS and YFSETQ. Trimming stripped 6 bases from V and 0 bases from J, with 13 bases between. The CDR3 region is CASTNDGGSGNTIYF. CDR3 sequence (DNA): TGCGCCAGCACCAACGACGGGGGCTCTGGAAACACCATATATTTT.

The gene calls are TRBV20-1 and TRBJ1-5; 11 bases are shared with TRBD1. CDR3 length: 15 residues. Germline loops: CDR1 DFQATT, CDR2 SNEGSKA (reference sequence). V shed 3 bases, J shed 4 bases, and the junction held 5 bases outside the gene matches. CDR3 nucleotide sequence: TGCAGTGCTAGTGGGACAGGGGGGAGGAATCAGCCCCAGCATTTT. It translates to CSASGTGGRNQPQHF.

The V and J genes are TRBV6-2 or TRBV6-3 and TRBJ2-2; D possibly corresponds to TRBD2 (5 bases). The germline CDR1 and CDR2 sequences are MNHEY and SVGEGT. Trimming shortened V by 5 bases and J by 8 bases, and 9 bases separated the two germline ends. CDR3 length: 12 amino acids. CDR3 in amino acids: CASSVSVGELFF. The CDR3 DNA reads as TGTGCCAGCAGTGTTAGCGTGGGGGAGCTGTTTTTT.

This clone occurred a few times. The CDR3 sequence is CASSEAGTGNTIYF. CDR3 DNA sequence: TGTGCCAGCAGTGAAGCAGGAACTGGAAACACCATATATTTT. This sequence joins TRBV2 and TRBJ1-3; no definite D call. The germline CDR1 and CDR2 sequences are SNHLY and FYNNEI. The CDR3 spans 14 residues. Deletions cut 0 bases from V and 2 bases from J, with 5 bases between. Looking up the rest from reference TRBV2 and TRBJ1-3 gives the full variable domain: EPEVTQTPSHQVTQMGQEVILRCVPISNHLYFYWYRQILGQKVEFLVSFYNNEISEKSEIFDDQFSVERPDGSNFTLKIRSTKLEDSAMYFCASSEAGTGNTIYFGEGSWLTVV.

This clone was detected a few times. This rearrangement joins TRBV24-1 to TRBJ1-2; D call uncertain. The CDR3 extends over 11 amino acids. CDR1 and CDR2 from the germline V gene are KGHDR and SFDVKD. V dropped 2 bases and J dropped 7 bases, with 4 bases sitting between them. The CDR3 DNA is TGTGCCACCAGTGATTATGGTGGCTACACCTTC. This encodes CATSDYGGYTF.

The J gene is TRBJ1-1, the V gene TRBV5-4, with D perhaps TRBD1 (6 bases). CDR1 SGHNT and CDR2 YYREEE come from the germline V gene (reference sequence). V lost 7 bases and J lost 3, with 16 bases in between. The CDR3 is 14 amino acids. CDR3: CASGGQVGDTEAFF. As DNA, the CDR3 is TGTGCCAGCGGGGGCCAGGTGGGGGACACTGAAGCTTTCTTT.

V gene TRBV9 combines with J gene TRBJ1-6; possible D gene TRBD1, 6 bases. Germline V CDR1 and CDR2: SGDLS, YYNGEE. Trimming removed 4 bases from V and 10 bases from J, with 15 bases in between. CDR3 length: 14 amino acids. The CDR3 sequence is CASSIGTGSSPLHF. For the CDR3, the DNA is TGTGCCAGCAGCATTGGAACAGGGTCATCACCCCTCCACTTT.

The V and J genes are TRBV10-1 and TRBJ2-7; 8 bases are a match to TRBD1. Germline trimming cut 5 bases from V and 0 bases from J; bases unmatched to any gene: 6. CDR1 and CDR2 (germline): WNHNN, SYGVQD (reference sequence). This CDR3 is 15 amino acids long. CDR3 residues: CASSHGQGYSYEQYF. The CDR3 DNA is TGCGCCAGCAGTCATGGACAGGGCTACTCCTACGAGCAGTACTTC.

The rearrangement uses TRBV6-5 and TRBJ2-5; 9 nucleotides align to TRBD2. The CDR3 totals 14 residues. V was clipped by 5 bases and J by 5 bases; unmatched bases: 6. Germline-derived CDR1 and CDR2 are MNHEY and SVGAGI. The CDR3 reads CASSPSGAGETQYF. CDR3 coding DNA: TGTGCCAGCAGTCCTAGCGGGGCGGGGGAGACCCAGTACTTC.

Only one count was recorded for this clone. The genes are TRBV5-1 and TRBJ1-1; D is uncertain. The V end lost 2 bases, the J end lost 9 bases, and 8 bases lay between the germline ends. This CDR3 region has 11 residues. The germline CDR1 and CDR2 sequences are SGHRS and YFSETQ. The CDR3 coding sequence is TGCGCCAGCAGCTTCGGCAGACAAGCTTTCTTT. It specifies CASSFGRQAFF.

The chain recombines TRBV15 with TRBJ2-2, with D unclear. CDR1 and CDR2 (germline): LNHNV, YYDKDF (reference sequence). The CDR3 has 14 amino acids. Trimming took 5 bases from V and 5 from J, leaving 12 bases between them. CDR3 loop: CATSGRVQTGELFF. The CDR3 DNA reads TGTGCCACCAGCGGCCGGGTCCAGACCGGGGAGCTGTTTTTT. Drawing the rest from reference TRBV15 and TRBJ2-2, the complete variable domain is DAMVIQNPRYQVTQFGKPVTLSCSQTLNHNVMYWYQQKSSQAPKLLFHYYDKDFNNEADTPDNFQSRRPNTSFCFLDIRSPGLGDTAMYLCATSGRVQTGELFFGEGSRLTVL.

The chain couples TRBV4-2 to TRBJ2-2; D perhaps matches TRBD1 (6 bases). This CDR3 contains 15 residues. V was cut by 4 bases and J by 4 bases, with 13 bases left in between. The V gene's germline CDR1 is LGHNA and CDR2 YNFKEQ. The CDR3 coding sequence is TGTGCCAGCAGCCGGCCAATGGGGGCCACCGGGGAGCTGTTTTTT. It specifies CASSRPMGATGELFF.

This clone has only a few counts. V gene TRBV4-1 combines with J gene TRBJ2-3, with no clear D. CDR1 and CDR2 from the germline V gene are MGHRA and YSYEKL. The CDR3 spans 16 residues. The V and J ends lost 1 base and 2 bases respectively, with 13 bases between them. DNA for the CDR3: TGCGCCAGCAGCCAAGTCCGTCTCTCTCTCACAGATACGCAGTATTTT. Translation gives CASSQVRLSLTDTQYF.

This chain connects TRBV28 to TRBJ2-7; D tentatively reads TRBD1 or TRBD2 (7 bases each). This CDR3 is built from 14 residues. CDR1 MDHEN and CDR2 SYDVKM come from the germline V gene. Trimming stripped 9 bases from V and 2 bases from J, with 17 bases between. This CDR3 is CASGHQGGTYEQYV. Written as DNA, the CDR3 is TGTGCCAGTGGACATCAGGGGGGGACCTACGAGCAGTACGTC.

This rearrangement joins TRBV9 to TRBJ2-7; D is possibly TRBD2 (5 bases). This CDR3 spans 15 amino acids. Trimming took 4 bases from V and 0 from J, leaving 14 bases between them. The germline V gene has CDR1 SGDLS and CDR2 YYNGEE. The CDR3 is CASSPGRDPSYEQYF. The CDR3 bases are TGTGCCAGCAGCCCAGGACGGGATCCCTCCTACGAGCAGTACTTC.

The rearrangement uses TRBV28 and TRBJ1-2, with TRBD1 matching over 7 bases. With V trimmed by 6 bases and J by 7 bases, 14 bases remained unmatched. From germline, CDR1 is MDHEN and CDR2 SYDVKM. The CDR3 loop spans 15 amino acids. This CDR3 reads CASSPAGTDPFGYTF. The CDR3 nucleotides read TGTGCCAGCAGCCCAGCGGGGACAGACCCCTTTGGCTACACCTTC.

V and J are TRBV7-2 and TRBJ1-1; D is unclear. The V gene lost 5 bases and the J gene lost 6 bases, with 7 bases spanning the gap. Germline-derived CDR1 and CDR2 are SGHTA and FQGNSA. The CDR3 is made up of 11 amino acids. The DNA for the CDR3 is TGTGCCAGCAGCCCCTCCGCTGAAGCTTTCTTT. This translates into CASSPSAEAFF.

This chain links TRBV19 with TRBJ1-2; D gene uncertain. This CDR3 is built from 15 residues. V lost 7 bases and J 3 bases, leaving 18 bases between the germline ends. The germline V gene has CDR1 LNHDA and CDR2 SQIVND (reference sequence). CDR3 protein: CASKIFPGNDYGYTF. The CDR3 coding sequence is TGTGCCAGTAAAATTTTTCCGGGGAACGACTATGGCTACACCTTC.

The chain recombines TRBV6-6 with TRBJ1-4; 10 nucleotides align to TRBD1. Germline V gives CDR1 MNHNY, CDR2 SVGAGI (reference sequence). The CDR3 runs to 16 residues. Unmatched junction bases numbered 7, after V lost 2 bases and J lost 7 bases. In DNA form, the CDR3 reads TGTGCCAGCAGTTACACAACCGGGACAGGGGCTGAAAAACTGTTTTTT. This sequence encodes CASSYTTGTGAEKLFF.

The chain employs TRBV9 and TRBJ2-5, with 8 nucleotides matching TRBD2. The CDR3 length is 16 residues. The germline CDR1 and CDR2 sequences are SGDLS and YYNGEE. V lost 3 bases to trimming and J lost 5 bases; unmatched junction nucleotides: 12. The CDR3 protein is CASSAKGTRSGETQYF. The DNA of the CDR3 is TGTGCCAGCAGCGCAAAAGGGACTAGGAGTGGCGAGACCCAGTACTTC.

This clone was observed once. The CDR3 DNA is TGTGCCAGCAGCCTACACACAGGGGCCTACAATGAGCAGTTCTTC. This encodes CASSLHTGAYNEQFF. The chain recombines TRBV7-6 with TRBJ2-1, with 7 bases matching TRBD1. The trim removed 5 bases at V and 2 bases at J, leaving 6 bases unmatched. The CDR3 is 15 amino acids. CDR1 SGHVS and CDR2 FNYEAQ come from the germline V gene.

The CDR3 reads CASNTGYYNEQFF. CDR3 bases: TGTGCCAGCAATACAGGGTACTACAATGAGCAGTTCTTC. The V call is TRBV7-8, the J call TRBJ2-1, with a tentative D call TRBD1 (6 bases). Germline CDR1 and CDR2: SGHVS and FQNEAQ. This CDR3 is built from 13 residues. Deletions cut 7 bases from V and 3 bases from J, with 10 bases between.

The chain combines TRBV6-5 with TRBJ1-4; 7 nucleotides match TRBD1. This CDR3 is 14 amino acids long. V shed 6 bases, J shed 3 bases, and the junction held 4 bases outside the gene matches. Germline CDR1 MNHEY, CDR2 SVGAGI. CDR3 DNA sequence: TGTGCCAGCAGATTCACAGGGGCTAATGAAAAACTGTTTTTT. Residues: CASRFTGANEKLFF.

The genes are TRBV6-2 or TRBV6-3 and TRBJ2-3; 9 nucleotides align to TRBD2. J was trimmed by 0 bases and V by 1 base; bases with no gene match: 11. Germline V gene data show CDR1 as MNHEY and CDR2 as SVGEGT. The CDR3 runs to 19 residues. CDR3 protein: CASSYWITAGGPSTDTQYF. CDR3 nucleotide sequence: TGTGCCAGCAGTTACTGGATTACCGCGGGAGGGCCTAGCACAGATACGCAGTATTTT.

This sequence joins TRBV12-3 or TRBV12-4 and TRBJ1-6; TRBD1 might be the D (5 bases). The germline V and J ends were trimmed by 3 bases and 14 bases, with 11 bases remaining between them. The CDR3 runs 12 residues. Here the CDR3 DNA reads TGTGCCAGCAGTTTTGGGGCCACAGCCCTCCACTTT. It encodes CASSFGATALHF.

CDR3 in DNA: TGTGCCAGCAGTTACTCAGGAGCTCGGGGGGGTGCAGGTTATACGCAGTATTTT. It yields the protein CASSYSGARGGAGYTQYF. The rearrangement links TRBV6-2 or TRBV6-3 to TRBJ2-3; 8 bases are a match to TRBD2. V trimming: 0 bases; J trimming: 7 bases; junction bases outside the gene matches: 15. This CDR3 has 18 amino acids. Germline values: CDR1 MNHEY, CDR2 SVGEGT.